This is a list of T cell receptor beta chains from one sample in a study of OX40 agonist ivuxolimab in advanced cancers. Sequenced by immunoSEQ multiplex PCR; TCRdb stores in-frame clones only, minus some. The table lists 25,000 to 30,000 clones, 75% to 95% of them singletons. The sample in question was CD4+ or CD8+ T cells sorted from blood, obtained in a trial of the OX40 agonist ivuxolimab. The receptors derive from an adult with an advanced solid tumor such as melanoma, head and neck, liver or kidney cancer. The CDR3 runs from the conserved cysteine through the conserved F or W. A D gene is named only where the DNA matches it firmly. Size is stated for part of the rows, as once, few or many counts, or as a class when the clone is expanded.

V gene: TRBV5-6
D gene: .
J gene: TRBJ2-7
clone size: .
CDR3 DNA: TGTGCCAGCAGTCCGGACGGCTACGAGCAGTACTTC
CDR3 protein: CASSPDGYEQYF

V gene: TRBV27
D gene: TRBD1
J gene: TRBJ2-3
clone size: .
CDR3 DNA: TGTGCCAGCAGAGGACCCGACAGGGTAGCGAGGAGCACAGATACGCAGTATTTT
CDR3 protein: CASRGPDRVARSTDTQYF

V gene: TRBV5-6
D gene: .
J gene: TRBJ1-2
clone size: .
CDR3 DNA: TGTGCCAGCAGCCCCGACAGGACCGACTATGGCTACACCTTC
CDR3 protein: CASSPDRTDYGYTF

V gene: TRBV7-9
D gene: .
J gene: TRBJ2-7
clone size: .
CDR3 DNA: TGTGCCAGCAGCTTAGGTTATAGCGTCACCTACGAGCAGTACTTC
CDR3 protein: CASSLGYSVTYEQYF

V gene: TRBV6-1
D gene: .
J gene: TRBJ1-1
clone size: few
CDR3 DNA: TGTGCCAGCAGTGATAACTGGGTTAGTGAAGCTTTCTTT
CDR3 protein: CASSDNWVSEAFF

V gene: TRBV7-9
D gene: .
J gene: TRBJ2-7
clone size: .
CDR3 DNA: TGTGCCAGCAGCTCCCCCTACGAGCAGTACTTC
CDR3 protein: CASSSPYEQYF

V gene: TRBV27
D gene: .
J gene: TRBJ1-5
clone size: few
CDR3 DNA: TGTGCCAGCAGACCCGGCCCCCGGGGCCCGATCCAGCCCCAGCATTTT
CDR3 protein: CASRPGPRGPIQPQHF

V gene: TRBV7-9
D gene: .
J gene: TRBJ1-4
clone size: .
CDR3 DNA: TGTGCCAGCAGCCGGCCCCTCGGGACAAACGAAAAACTGTTTTTT
CDR3 protein: CASSRPLGTNEKLFF

V gene: TRBV6-5
D gene: .
J gene: TRBJ2-7
clone size: .
CDR3 DNA: TGTGCCAGCAGTTACACCCCGACTAGCTACGAGCAGTACTTC
CDR3 protein: CASSYTPTSYEQYF

V gene: TRBV7-9
D gene: TRBD1
J gene: TRBJ2-2
clone size: .
CDR3 DNA: TGTGCCAGCCACGAGACAGGGGACATTCTCACCGGGGAGCTGTTTTTT
CDR3 protein: CASHETGDILTGELFF

V gene: TRBV2
D gene: .
J gene: TRBJ1-5
clone size: .
CDR3 DNA: TGTGCCAGCAGTGAGGGTGGGGCTTTATATGGCAATCAGCCCCAGCATTTT
CDR3 protein: CASSEGGALYGNQPQHF

V gene: TRBV11-2
D gene: TRBD1
J gene: TRBJ1-3
clone size: .
CDR3 DNA: TGTGCCAGCAGCGGAGGGACAGGGGAAGAGAATTTT
CDR3 protein: CASSGGTGEENF

V gene: TRBV5-6
D gene: .
J gene: TRBJ1-5
clone size: .
CDR3 DNA: TGTGCCAGCAGCTCGGGGGACAATCAGCCCCAGCATTTT
CDR3 protein: CASSSGDNQPQHF

V gene: TRBV6-5
D gene: .
J gene: TRBJ2-4
clone size: .
CDR3 DNA: TGTGCCAGCAGTTTAAGACAGGGCTCTCAAGGACTAACCCCCCACTTC
CDR3 protein: CASSLRQGSQGLTPHF

V gene: TRBV2
D gene: .
J gene: TRBJ1-5
clone size: few
CDR3 DNA: TGTGCCAGCAGTGTCCGGTATAATCAGCCCCAGCATTTT
CDR3 protein: CASSVRYNQPQHF

V gene: TRBV10-2
D gene: .
J gene: TRBJ2-2
clone size: .
CDR3 DNA: TGCGCCAGCAGAGACACAACGAACACCGGGGAGCTGTTTTTT
CDR3 protein: CASRDTTNTGELFF

V gene: TRBV4-2
D gene: .
J gene: TRBJ2-4
clone size: .
CDR3 DNA: TGTGCCAGCAGCCAAGCGATGGGGGACAAGGGGAAGTGGGCCAAAAACATTCAGTACTTC
CDR3 protein: CASSQAMGDKGKWAKNIQYF

V gene: TRBV4-1
D gene: .
J gene: TRBJ2-7
clone size: .
CDR3 DNA: TGCGCCAGCAGCCAAGAAGCCGGATACGAGCAGTACTTC
CDR3 protein: CASSQEAGYEQYF

V gene: TRBV21-1
D gene: .
J gene: TRBJ1-2
clone size: .
CDR3 DNA: TGTGCCAGCACCCCCGAGACAGGGGGGGTCGGTGGCTACACCTTC
CDR3 protein: CASTPETGGVGGYTF

V gene: TRBV15
D gene: .
J gene: TRBJ2-7
clone size: .
CDR3 DNA: TGTGCCACCAGCAGAGATCGGGACTTAACATCCTACGAGCAGTACTTC
CDR3 protein: CATSRDRDLTSYEQYF

V gene: TRBV5-4
D gene: .
J gene: TRBJ2-5
clone size: .
CDR3 DNA: TGTGCCAGCAGCTTGGAAGCGGGAGAGACCCAGTACTTC
CDR3 protein: CASSLEAGETQYF

V gene: TRBV27
D gene: .
J gene: TRBJ1-3
clone size: .
CDR3 DNA: TGTGCCAGCAGTTTTGGGCTCCGGCCTGGAAACACCATATATTTT
CDR3 protein: CASSFGLRPGNTIYF

V gene: TRBV7-9
D gene: TRBD1
J gene: TRBJ1-5
clone size: few
CDR3 DNA: TGTGCCAGCAGCCCCGGGACAGCTGGACTTAGCAATCAGCCCCAGCATTTT
CDR3 protein: CASSPGTAGLSNQPQHF

V gene: TRBV14
D gene: TRBD2
J gene: TRBJ2-1
clone size: .
CDR3 DNA: TGTGCCAGCAGCCAAGAGACTAGCGGGAGGTTCGATGAGCAGTTCTTC
CDR3 protein: CASSQETSGRFDEQFF

V gene: TRBV5-6
D gene: TRBD1
J gene: TRBJ1-1
clone size: .
CDR3 DNA: TGTGCCAGCAGCTGGGACCAAAACAGGGGTATCGCTGAAGCTTTCTTT
CDR3 protein: CASSWDQNRGIAEAFF

V gene: TRBV9
D gene: TRBD2
J gene: TRBJ2-1
clone size: .
CDR3 DNA: TGTGCCAGCAGCCAGACTAGCGGGAGTGGCAATGAGCAGTTCTTC
CDR3 protein: CASSQTSGSGNEQFF

V gene: TRBV5-8
D gene: .
J gene: TRBJ2-7
clone size: .
CDR3 DNA: TGTGCCAGCAGCAACCTAAAGCGTGAGCAGTACTTC
CDR3 protein: CASSNLKREQYF

V gene: TRBV27
D gene: .
J gene: TRBJ2-7
clone size: .
CDR3 DNA: TGTGCCAGCGTGATCGGTTTTTCCTACGAGCAGTACTTC
CDR3 protein: CASVIGFSYEQYF

V gene: TRBV27
D gene: TRBD2
J gene: TRBJ2-7
clone size: .
CDR3 DNA: TGTGCCAGCAGTACCCGGACTAGCGGGAGCTACGAGCAGTACTTC
CDR3 protein: CASSTRTSGSYEQYF

V gene: TRBV27
D gene: .
J gene: TRBJ2-1
clone size: .
CDR3 DNA: TGTGCCAGCAGCTTCGTGGCGGGGCACAATGAGCAGTTCTTC
CDR3 protein: CASSFVAGHNEQFF

V gene: TRBV7-2
D gene: TRBD2
J gene: TRBJ2-1
clone size: .
CDR3 DNA: TGTGCCAGCAGCCTAGGACCGGGGGGCTCCTACAATGAGCAGTTCTTC
CDR3 protein: CASSLGPGGSYNEQFF

V gene: TRBV12-5
D gene: TRBD2
J gene: TRBJ2-7
clone size: .
CDR3 DNA: TGTGCTAGTGGTTTGGCACCGGGACTATCCCATAAGACATCCTCCTACGAGCAGTACTTC
CDR3 protein: CASGLAPGLSHKTSSYEQYF

V gene: TRBV6-6
D gene: TRBD2
J gene: TRBJ2-1
clone size: .
CDR3 DNA: TGTGCCAGCACCATAGGAGCGGGAGTAGAGCAGTTCTTC
CDR3 protein: CASTIGAGVEQFF

V gene: TRBV6-5
D gene: TRBD1
J gene: TRBJ2-7
clone size: .
CDR3 DNA: TGTGCCAGCAGTAACAGGGGGGTATTATACGAGCAGTACTTC
CDR3 protein: CASSNRGVLYEQYF

V gene: TRBV9
D gene: .
J gene: TRBJ2-5
clone size: .
CDR3 DNA: TGTGCCAGCAGCGGCCCCCTTGTGGGGGAGACCCAGTACTTC
CDR3 protein: CASSGPLVGETQYF

V gene: TRBV9
D gene: .
J gene: TRBJ2-3
clone size: .
CDR3 DNA: TGTGCCAGCAGCGGGCCCTCGGGCAGAACTAGCACAGATACGCAGTATTTT
CDR3 protein: CASSGPSGRTSTDTQYF

V gene: TRBV7-9
D gene: TRBD1
J gene: TRBJ2-5
clone size: .
CDR3 DNA: TGTGCCAGCAGCGCAACAGGGGGCGGGCAAGAGACCCAGTACTTC
CDR3 protein: CASSATGGGQETQYF

V gene: TRBV2
D gene: TRBD1
J gene: TRBJ1-4
clone size: .
CDR3 DNA: TGTGCCAGCAGAGGGGACAGGGGAGGTGAAAAACTGTTTTTT
CDR3 protein: CASRGDRGGEKLFF

V gene: TRBV5-6
D gene: .
J gene: TRBJ1-4
clone size: .
CDR3 DNA: TGTGCCAGCAGGACAGCGAGTAATGAAAAACTGTTTTTT
CDR3 protein: CASRTASNEKLFF

V gene: TRBV5-6
D gene: .
J gene: TRBJ1-2
clone size: .
CDR3 DNA: TGTGCCAGCAGCTTGACAGTGGAATATGGCTACACCTTC
CDR3 protein: CASSLTVEYGYTF

V gene: TRBV4-1
D gene: .
J gene: TRBJ1-1
clone size: once
CDR3 DNA: TGCGCCAGCAGCGCCAGGGTTTATGCTGAAGCTTTCTTT
CDR3 protein: CASSARVYAEAFF

V gene: TRBV30
D gene: TRBD1
J gene: TRBJ2-5
clone size: .
CDR3 DNA: TGTGCCTGGAGCAGCCCCTGGGACAGCGGAGAGACCCAGTACTTC
CDR3 protein: CAWSSPWDSGETQYF

V gene: TRBV7-2
D gene: .
J gene: TRBJ2-2
clone size: .
CDR3 DNA: TGTGCCAGCAGCACACGGACAGCGGTCGTCACCGGGGAGCTGTTTTTT
CDR3 protein: CASSTRTAVVTGELFF

V gene: TRBV9
D gene: .
J gene: TRBJ2-1
clone size: .
CDR3 DNA: TGTGCCAGCAGCGTAGGATGGGGGGCACAGCAAATTATCTACAATGAGCAGTTCTTC
CDR3 protein: CASSVGWGAQQIIYNEQFF

V gene: TRBV7-9
D gene: TRBD2
J gene: TRBJ2-1
clone size: .
CDR3 DNA: TGTGCCAGCAGCTCGCCTACTAGCGGGAGATTGTATGAGCAGTTCTTC
CDR3 protein: CASSSPTSGRLYEQFF